This TCR beta chain was observed in a study of CD8+CD57+ T cells in acquired aplastic anemia. For sequencing, patients were chosen who had shown expansion of CD8+CD57+ cells by flow cytometry. The table lists this clonotype with many counts. The target antigen is unknown. Unmatched junction bases numbered 5, after V lost 2 bases and J lost 2 bases. This CDR3 is built from 16 residues. Germline CDR1 LGHNA, CDR2 YSLEER. Overall study findings and caveats: CD8+ Simpson's diversity in patients was not significantly different from that in controls.

The use of genomic DNA as template underpinned the TCR beta VDJ and CDR3 profiling. TCRdb called the reads again in MiXCR, with one record for every CDR3 protein. The data hold approximately 59,000 distinct CDR3 sequences, with just over 55% observed a single time. The V and J genes are TRBV4-3 and TRBJ2-5; 10 bases line up with TRBD2. This sequence originates from a human donor with aplastic anemia. Sequencing input: sorted CD4+, CD8+, or CD8+CD57+ T cells (not recorded which) from PBMCs. CDR3 nucleotide sequence: TGCGCCAGCAGCCAAATAGCGGGGGGCGATCAAGAGACCCAGTACTTC. Translation: CASSQIAGGDQETQYF.